The 13 T cell receptor beta chains below all came from one sample that was sequenced in a study of quantifying T cell responses using KT2 cells (dated 2017 in TCRdb). Context from the whole study: RNA was DNase-treated and reverse transcribed with TCR alpha and beta constant-region primers, mostly using SuperScript III.

Receptor libraries were prepared by UMI-ligation and nested PCR. Sequencing was performed on an Illumina MiSeq. T4 RNA ligase 1 was used to ligate a single-stranded oligonucleotide containing the Illumina SP2 sequence and a UMI to the 3' end of the cDNA. PCR1 was run for about 4 cycles (98 degrees C for 15 s, 69 degrees C for 30 s, 72 degrees C for 40 s), and an equimolar mix of RC1.1 and RC1.2, covering TRBC1 and TRBC2, was used as the beta primer. TCRdb reprocessed the public reads (quality trimming at Q25 with fastp, clone calling with MiXCR) and kept in-frame beta chains. Under each unique CDR3 protein, matching rows form one entry showing the most common genes and DNA. This sample is represented by some 41,000 distinct CDR3 sequences; more than 15% of them were singletons. Clones ranked in the top ten supply approximately 47% of the sample. Sample: PBMCs spiked with cells of the T cell clone KT2. These receptors all stem from a human donor.

V usage is TRBV5-1 and J usage is TRBJ2-1; TRBD1 agrees at 7 bases. CDR3 size: 14 residues. V trimming: 4 bases; J trimming: 5 bases; junction bases outside the gene matches: 6. Per germline, CDR1 SGHRS and CDR2 YFSETQ. In DNA, the CDR3 is TGCGCCAGCAGCGTTCTTCAGGGGGACAATGAGCAGTTCTTC. Translating it yields CASSVLQGDNEQFF.

This clonotype appeared a few times. The chain joins TRBV4-3 to TRBJ1-2; 7 nucleotides match TRBD1. Germline values: CDR1 LGHNA, CDR2 YSLEER. This CDR3 is built from 14 residues. With 2 bases clipped from V and 2 bases from J, the junction kept 2 bases outside the gene matches. As DNA, the CDR3 is TGCGCCAGCAGCCAAACAGGGGAGAACTATGGCTACACCTTC. Protein sequence: CASSQTGENYGYTF.

This clonotype was seen ten or more times. The V call is TRBV4-2, the J call TRBJ2-5, with a weak D call TRBD1 (6 bases). V gave up 0 bases and J gave up 2 bases, with 19 bases separating them. The CDR3 covers 18 residues. The germline CDR1 and CDR2 sequences are LGHNA and YNFKEQ. The CDR3 bases are TGTGCCAGCAGCCAAGATGGGTATACGGGGACAAAGCAAGAGACCCAGTACTTC. Its protein is CASSQDGYTGTKQETQYF.

This clonotype was recorded many times. The chain is built from TRBV19 and TRBJ2-1; D gene uncertain. Germline V gene sequence: CDR1 LNHDA, CDR2 SQIVND (reference sequence). The ends were cut back, 4 bases at V and 1 base at J, with 14 bases in the middle. The CDR3 length is 16 residues. CDR3 DNA sequence: TGTGCCAGTAGTAACCCGGGTTCTGGGTCCTACAATGAGCAGTTCTTC. This encodes CASSNPGSGSYNEQFF.

This clonotype was recorded many times. This chain links TRBV6-4 with TRBJ2-6; no firm D call. The V end was cut by 3 bases, the J end by 0 bases, with 6 bases between. This CDR3 region has 15 residues. Germline values: CDR1 MRHNA, CDR2 SNTAGT. DNA of the CDR3: TGTGCCAGCAGTGAGGAGTTCTCTGGGGCCAACGTCCTGACTTTC. As protein: CASSEEFSGANVLTF.

A few counts support this clonotype. The rearrangement uses TRBV7-6 and TRBJ2-3; 8 positions match TRBD2. CDR3 length: 14 amino acids. With V trimmed by 3 bases and J by 6 bases, 5 bases remained unmatched. Germline assignment: CDR1 SGHVS and CDR2 FNYEAQ. DNA for the CDR3: TGTGCCAGCAGCTTCACCGGGGGGGAGGATACGCAGTATTTT. Translating gives CASSFTGGEDTQYF. Full variable domain (rest looked up from reference TRBV7-6 and TRBJ2-3): GAGVSQSPRYKVTKRGQDVALRCDPISGHVSLYWYRQALGQGPEFLTYFNYEAQQDKSGLPNDRFSAERPEGSISTLTIQRTEQRDSAMYRCASSFTGGEDTQYFGPGTRLTVL.

The table lists this clonotype with a few counts. The chain combines TRBV6-2 or TRBV6-3 with TRBJ2-2; the D is unclear. This CDR3 is built from 14 residues. The ends were cut back, 2 bases at V and 1 base at J, with 5 bases in the middle. CDR1 and CDR2 (germline): MNHEY, SVGEGT. CDR3 nucleotide sequence: TGTGCCAGCAGTTACAGTGGGAACACCGGGGAGCTGTTTTTT. Its protein product is CASSYSGNTGELFF.

The chain links TRBV20-1 to TRBJ2-4; D gene uncertain. V was clipped by 3 bases and J by 3 bases, with 9 bases between them. The CDR3 covers 13 residues. Germline-derived CDR1 and CDR2 are DFQATT and SNEGSKA (reference sequence). The CDR3 DNA reads as TGCAGTGCTAGCTATTATGGCAAAAACATTCAGTACTTC. Translated: CSASYYGKNIQYF.

A few counts support this clonotype. This chain joins TRBV2 and TRBJ1-5; possibly TRBD1 for D (5 bases). Looked up from germline, CDR1 is SNHLY and CDR2 is FYNNEI. Trimming pared 6 bases from V and 1 base from J, leaving 10 bases between. The CDR3 is made up of 14 amino acids. In DNA form, the CDR3 reads TGTGCCAGCAGCGCAGGGAGAAGCAATCAGCCCCAGCATTTT. Amino acids: CASSAGRSNQPQHF.

This chain connects TRBV18 to TRBJ2-7, with D maybe TRBD1 (6 bases). The CDR3 spans 16 residues. V shed 3 bases and J shed 0 bases, with 15 bases lying between them. Germline V gene data show CDR1 as KGHSH and CDR2 as LQKENI. The CDR3 protein is CASSPLRTVSSYEQYF. Written as DNA, the CDR3 is TGTGCCAGCTCACCCCTTCGGACAGTGAGCTCCTACGAGCAGTACTTC.

CDR3 residues: CASRVKGGGTEAFF. The DNA for the CDR3 is TGTGCAAGTCGCGTAAAGGGCGGAGGTACTGAAGCTTTCTTT. The rearrangement joins TRBV12-2 to TRBJ1-1; the DNA was not used to check the table's D call, TRBD1. TRBV12-2 is shown as a pseudogene. This CDR3 has 14 residues.

This clonotype has a handful of counts. This rearrangement joins TRBV12-3 or TRBV12-4 to TRBJ1-5, with TRBD1 identical over 9 bases. The trim removed 8 bases at V and 0 bases at J, leaving 5 bases unmatched. This CDR3 spans 15 amino acids. Here the CDR3 reads CASLKTGGSNQPQHF. DNA of the CDR3: TGTGCCAGCCTCAAGACAGGGGGTAGCAATCAGCCCCAGCATTTT.

This clonotype was seen more than once but under ten times. V usage is TRBV4-2 and J usage is TRBJ1-5, with a tentative D call TRBD1 (5 bases). The V and J ends lost 0 bases and 2 bases respectively, with 11 bases between them. Germline V gene sequence: CDR1 LGHNA, CDR2 YNFKEQ. The CDR3 contains 16 residues. CDR3 bases: TGTGCCAGCAGCCAAGATCCTCAGACAGGCAATCAGCCCCAGCATTTT. As protein: CASSQDPQTGNQPQHF.